Shown below are 2 T cell receptor beta chains from a single sample sequenced in a study of T cells in localized non-small cell lung cancer. Repertoires were generated with immunoSEQ multiplex PCR, while TCRdb's copy carries only in-frame clones and drops some. The sample includes approximately 10,000 clones, 90% to 95% of them seen just once. Sequenced material: peripheral blood, taken before any cancer treatment. The receptor set was obtained from a male donor older than 55 with stage III lung adenocarcinoma.

By sample share, this clone is large. The rearrangement links TRBV23-1 to TRBJ1-5; TRBD1 matches at 9 bases. TRBV23-1 is assigned to the ORF class and has an uncertain function. The trim removed 11 bases at V and 7 bases at J, leaving 6 bases unmatched. The CDR3 sequence is 12 residues long. CDR3 residues: CAGNRGRQPQHF. The CDR3 DNA reads as TGCGCCGGAAACAGGGGGCGCCAGCCCCAGCATTTT.

The gene calls are TRBV5-6 and TRBJ1-3; TRBD1 is a possible D gene (5 bases). Trimming left V 4 bases short and J 0 bases short, with 11 bases between. The CDR3 contains 15 residues. The germline V gene has CDR1 SGHDT and CDR2 YYEEEE. This CDR3 reads CASSRRQLSGNTIYF. DNA of the CDR3: TGTGCCAGCAGCAGACGACAGCTCTCTGGAAACACCATATATTTT.